This T cell receptor (beta chain) was profiled in a study of CD8+CD57+ T cells in acquired aplastic anemia. On the study more broadly: The average for DNA from sorted CD4+ and CD8+ cells was 3 to 3.5 ug. Mean read depth for CD4+ cells from healthy donors was about 9.9 million.

The V end was cut by 3 bases, the J end by 1 base, with 9 bases between. The CDR3 contains 15 residues. Germline V CDR1 and CDR2: MNHNS, SASEGT. In the case of this clonotype: Its target is not known.

It was genomic DNA that served as the template for profiling TCR beta VDJ and CDR3. TCRdb analysed the reads with MiXCR anew, one entry per CDR3 protein. The table has 200,000 to 250,000 distinct CDR3 sequences, approximately 35% seen once. Whole-study results and caveats: Common to patients and controls were roughly 30 CD8+ CDR3 sequences. Any difference that existed in CD8+ Simpson's diversity between patients and controls was not significant.

The chain couples TRBV6-1 to TRBJ1-4; tentatively, D is TRBD1 (5 bases). The receptor was isolated from a human donor in good health, serving as a control. Material: sorted CD4+, CD8+, or CD8+CD57+ T cells (not recorded which) from PBMCs. CDR3 DNA: TGTGCCAGCAGTGACAGGGCGAAAACTAATGAAAAACTGTTTTTT. Encoded protein: CASSDRAKTNEKLFF.